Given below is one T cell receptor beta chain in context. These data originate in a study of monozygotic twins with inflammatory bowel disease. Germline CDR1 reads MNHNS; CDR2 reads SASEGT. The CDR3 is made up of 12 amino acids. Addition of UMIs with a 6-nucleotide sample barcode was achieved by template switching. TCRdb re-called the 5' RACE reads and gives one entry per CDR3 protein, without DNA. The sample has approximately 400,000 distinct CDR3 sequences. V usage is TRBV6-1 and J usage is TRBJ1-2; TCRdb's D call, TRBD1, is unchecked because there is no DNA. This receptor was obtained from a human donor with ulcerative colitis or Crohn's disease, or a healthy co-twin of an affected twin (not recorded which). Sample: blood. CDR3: CASLREGYGYTF.